This T cell receptor beta chain appears in the sequencing data of a study of shared clonotypes between healthy human individuals. Broader study findings: Across four donors, naive CD4 shared 5% to 5.5%, naive CD8 3.5% to 4%, memory CD4 roughly 2.3%, memory CD8 under 0.5%. It was only blood that was sampled, and tissue repertoires likely differ.

Per the authors' pipeline: Filtering differed for immunoSEQ, which gave only junction sequences without quality scores. Some clones are missing from TCRdb's copy, which holds only in-frame ones; the method was immunoSEQ multiplex PCR. D and trimming were read from the DNA, whereas the V and J calls and clone size are those reported in that table. The repertoire has roughly 2,500,000 clones, 80% to 95% of them found once; the top ten carry 0.36%. CDR3 size: 13 residues. Germline assignment: CDR1 SGHVS and CDR2 FQNEAQ. Trimming pared 4 bases from V and 4 bases from J, leaving 8 bases between. CD45RA-negative memory and CD45RA+ naive subsets were split from the CD4+ cells. To note about this clone: What it recognizes is unknown.

Material for sequencing was naive CD4+ T cells from PBMCs. Subset indicated: CD45RA+ positively selected. The TCR was taken from a man aged 18 to 35 in good health. Some clones in this sample may be carry-over from other donors' samples. V gene TRBV7-8 combines with J gene TRBJ1-5, with unresolved D. CDR3 nucleotide sequence: TGTGCCAGCAGCTCCCGCCGGAATCAGCCCCAGCATTTT. It translates to CASSSRRNQPQHF. Using reference TRBV7-8 and TRBJ1-5 for the parts outside the CDR3, the full variable domain is GAGVSQSPRYKVAKRGQDVALRCDPISGHVSLFWYQQALGQGPEFLTYFQNEAQLDKSGLPSDRFFAERPEGSVSTLKIQRTQQEDSAVYLCASSSRRNQPQHFGDGTRLSIL.